The 21 T cell receptor beta chains reported below all come from one sample, sequenced in a study of T cells in women clearing cervical HPV infection. Here immunoSEQ multiplex PCR was the method, and the copy in TCRdb shows in-frame clones only, minus some. Here the sample table reports 22,000 or so clones. Source material: blood buffy coat. Receptors were obtained from a woman aged 18-69 years with a cervical HPV16 infection that either progressed to CIN3+ or cleared (not recorded which).

With regard to this clone: From the germline J gene comes the end of the CDR3, since the read stops 3 residues before it. This rearrangement joins TRBV18 to TRBJ1-2; D is unresolved. Trimming shortened V by 2 bases and J by 7 bases, and 14 bases separated the two germline ends. The CDR3 loop spans 14 amino acids. The germline V gene has CDR1 KGHSH and CDR2 LQKENI. The CDR3 spells CASSPSGKPRGYTF. The covered CDR3 bases are TGTGCCAGCTCACCAAGCGGCAAACCCCGTGGC.

With respect to this clone: The read is 3 residues too short to cover the CDR3 end, so that end is filled in from the germline J gene. This rearrangement joins TRBV28 to TRBJ1-2; maybe TRBD1 (6 bases). In germline, CDR1 is MDHEN, CDR2 SYDVKM. This CDR3 is 15 amino acids long. V lost 5 bases and J lost 4, with 17 bases in between. CDR3 bases read: TGTGCCAGCAGTCGCCGGGACACAAGGGGCTATGGC. It yields the protein CASSRRDTRGYG. The full-length CDR3 reads as CASSRRDTRGYGYTF.

To note about this clone: The read terminates 3 residues ahead of where the CDR3 ends, so the germline J gene completes it. The chain combines TRBV20-1 with TRBJ1-6, with 10 bases that match TRBD1. Germline assignment: CDR1 DFQATT and CDR2 SNEGSKA (reference sequence). CDR3 length: 11 residues. The sequenced part of the CDR3 DNA is TGCAGTGCAGGGACAGGGGTTGCC. This gives the protein CSAGTGVA. The CDR3 in full is CSAGTGVALHF.

For this clone: The read terminates 3 residues ahead of where the CDR3 ends, so the germline J gene completes it. The chain recombines TRBV9 with TRBJ1-2; D call uncertain. Trimming removed 2 bases from V and 2 bases from J, with 10 bases in between. CDR3 length equals 14 residues. Germline CDR1 is SGDLS and CDR2 is YYNGEE. CDR3 sequence reads: CASSVQEKNYGYTF. The covered CDR3 bases are TGTGCCAGCAGCGTCCAGGAGAAAAACTATGGC.

Remarks on this clone: With the read ending 3 residues before the CDR3 end, the germline J gene is used to fill in that end. The chain is built from TRBV20-1 and TRBJ2-4; perhaps TRBD1 as D (5 bases). V gave up 0 bases and J gave up 7 bases, with 13 bases separating them. This CDR3 contains 14 residues. Germline CDR1 and CDR2: DFQATT and SNEGSKA (reference sequence). Here the CDR3 reads CSARDNSGPNIQYF. The part of the CDR3 DNA that was read is TGCAGTGCTAGAGATAATTCAGGGCCTAACATT.

This CDR3 is CASSLGGEAFF. The CDR3 bases that were read are TGTGCCAGCAGCTTGGGGGGGGAA. This sequence joins TRBV13 and TRBJ1-1; tentatively, D is TRBD1 (5 bases). Read coverage stops 3 residues before the CDR3 terminus; the germline J gene supplies the remainder. The V gene's germline CDR1 is PRHDT and CDR2 FYEKMQ (reference sequence). There are 11 residues in the CDR3.

On this clone itself: The DNA ends 3 residues before the CDR3 does, and the rest of the CDR3 is filled in from the germline J gene. V is TRBV20-1 and J is TRBJ2-7; 9 bases align to TRBD1. The V gene end was trimmed by 3 bases and the J gene end by 2 bases; junction bases not matched to a gene: 5. CDR1 and CDR2 from the germline V gene are DFQATT and SNEGSKA (reference sequence). The CDR3 has 14 residues. The CDR3 loop reads CSASDRGMTYEQYF. Partial CDR3 DNA: TGCAGTGCTAGTGACAGGGGGATGACCTACGAG.

About this clone: Read coverage stops 3 residues before the CDR3 terminus; the germline J gene supplies the remainder. The chain has TRBV6-2 or TRBV6-3 and TRBJ2-1, with 8 positions matching TRBD2. Germline CDR1 MNHEY, CDR2 SVGEGT. With V trimmed by 6 bases and J by 1 base, 2 bases remained unmatched. The CDR3 contains 14 residues. CDR3 amino acids: CASSQRGSYNEQFF. Partial CDR3 DNA: TGTGCCAGCAGCCAGCGGGGGTCCTACAATGAG.

Comments on this clone: The CDR3 end falls 3 residues outside the read, so it is completed with the germline J gene. Additional DNA sequences in this sample encode the identical CDR3. This sequence joins TRBV19 and TRBJ1-1; a weak D match, TRBD1 (5 bases). Germline V lookup: CDR1 LNHDA, CDR2 SQIVND (reference sequence). This CDR3 has 14 amino acids. The chain's CDR3 is CASTPGTSDQTAFF. The sequenced part of the CDR3 DNA is TGTGCCAGTACTCCCGGGACTAGCGATCAGACA.

As for this clone: The observed sequence ends 3 residues before the CDR3 terminus, with the missing tail filled in from the germline J gene. This rearrangement joins TRBV7-2 to TRBJ2-1; no clear D. Deletions cut 0 bases from V and 0 bases from J, with 15 bases between. This CDR3 has 18 residues. Per germline, CDR1 SGHTA and CDR2 FQGNSA. CDR3 DNA (partial): TGTGCCAGCAGCTTAGCGTCCTCTCTATTCCCCTCCTACAATGAG. It codes for CASSLASSLFPSYNE. The CDR3 in full is CASSLASSLFPSYNEQFF.

On this clone itself: The read falls 3 residues short of the CDR3 end, and the missing part is taken from the germline J gene. The chain employs TRBV5-4 and TRBJ1-2, with 7 bases matching TRBD1. In germline, CDR1 is SGHNT, CDR2 YYREEE (reference sequence). After removal of 2 bases from V and 4 bases from J, the junction contained 8 bases not matched to a gene. This CDR3 comprises 15 residues. The CDR3 bases that were read are TGTGCCAGCAGCTTAATCAGGGGGTCTAGCTATGGC. This encodes CASSLIRGSSYG. The entire CDR3 protein is CASSLIRGSSYGYTF.

Comment on this clone: The DNA ends 3 residues before the CDR3 does, and the rest of the CDR3 is filled in from the germline J gene. This chain joins TRBV5-1 and TRBJ2-5; the D gene is possibly TRBD1 (8 bases). This CDR3 contains 15 residues. With 0 bases removed from V and 3 bases from J, the gap between germline ends came to 12 bases. CDR1 and CDR2 (germline): SGHRS, YFSETQ. The CDR3 region is CASSLGQGREETQYF. The sequenced part of the CDR3 DNA is TGCGCCAGCAGCTTGGGACAGGGGAGGGAAGAGACC.

As concerns this clone: The missing CDR3 end, 3 residues past where the read stops, is filled in from the germline J gene. V gene TRBV7-2 combines with J gene TRBJ1-2, with D hard to call. Trimming shortened V by 5 bases and J by 3 bases, and 16 bases separated the two germline ends. Germline V gives CDR1 SGHTA, CDR2 FQGNSA. The CDR3 spans 15 residues. The CDR3 loop reads CASSVGSIIYYGYTF. The DNA read from the CDR3 is TGTGCCAGCAGCGTGGGCAGCATAATTTACTATGGC.

The CDR3 reads CASSRNPGLAGFIAKNIQYF. The DNA read from the CDR3 is TGTGCCAGTAGCAGAAATCCGGGACTAGCGGGGTTTATAGCCAAAAACATT. This chain links TRBV19 with TRBJ2-4; 13 nucleotides agree with TRBD2. The read terminates 3 residues before the CDR3 end, so the remaining end is supplied by the germline J gene. V shed 6 bases and J 0 bases; nucleotides not matched to a gene: 14. Germline V gene lookup returns CDR1 LNHDA and CDR2 SQIVND (reference sequence). The CDR3 extends over 20 amino acids.

Regarding this clone: The sequenced fragment ends 3 residues before the CDR3 boundary, so the rest is inferred from the germline J gene. This chain connects TRBV16 to TRBJ2-3; D is undetermined. Germline CDR1 is KGHSY and CDR2 is FQNENV. V gave up 0 bases and J gave up 4 bases, with 5 bases separating them. This CDR3 has 13 residues. CDR3 DNA (partial): TGTGCCAGCAGCCAATCTCTGTCAGATACG. Translated, it gives CASSQSLSDT. The whole CDR3 is CASSQSLSDTQYF.

With regard to this clone: Coverage ceases 3 residues before the CDR3 finishes, and the germline J gene fills in the end. The chain links TRBV20-1 to TRBJ2-1; 11 nucleotides align to TRBD2. Germline V gene sequence: CDR1 DFQATT, CDR2 SNEGSKA (reference sequence). CDR3 size: 15 residues. The ends lost 3 bases at V and 8 bases at J; junction bases unmatched: 9. The CDR3 protein is CSARSLSGGADEQFF. The sequenced CDR3 bases are TGCAGTGCTAGGTCCCTTAGCGGGGGGGCTGATGAG.

As concerns this clone: The read finishes 3 residues shy of the CDR3 end, and the germline J gene is used to complete it. The chain employs TRBV18 and TRBJ2-5, with D perhaps TRBD2 (6 bases). Trimming cost V 3 bases and J 5 bases, with 10 bases left between them. CDR3 length equals 13 residues. Germline V gene data show CDR1 as KGHSH and CDR2 as LQKENI. The CDR3 is CASSPPSAETQYF. CDR3 DNA, as far as it was read: TGTGCCAGCTCACCGCCTAGCGCGGAGACC.

The chain's CDR3 is CASSKAPQETQYF. Partial CDR3 DNA: TGCGCCAGCAGCAAAGCTCCGCAAGAGACC. The rearrangement uses TRBV5-1 and TRBJ2-5, with D unclear. The observed sequence ends 3 residues before the CDR3 terminus, with the missing tail filled in from the germline J gene. The length of the CDR3 is 13 residues. V was pared by 4 bases and J by 2 bases, with 9 bases between. Germline V lookup: CDR1 SGHRS, CDR2 YFSETQ.

With regard to this clone: The CDR3 end falls 3 residues outside the read, so it is completed with the germline J gene. V is TRBV5-1 and J is TRBJ1-2, with D perhaps matching TRBD1 (5 bases). The germline V gene encodes CDR1 SGHRS and CDR2 YFSETQ. The CDR3 runs to 14 residues. CDR3 sequence reads: CASSLGAAGLGYTF. Partial CDR3 DNA: TGCGCCAGCAGCTTGGGGGCGGCAGGGTTGGGC.

Remarks on this clone: The missing CDR3 end, 3 residues past where the read stops, is filled in from the germline J gene. The chain couples TRBV2 to TRBJ2-3; 13 nucleotides agree with TRBD2. Germline CDR1 SNHLY, CDR2 FYNNEI. V gave up 3 bases and J gave up 2 bases; unmatched junction bases: 5. The CDR3 sequence is 17 residues long. CDR3 sequence: CASSDTGTSGNTDTQYF. Partial CDR3 DNA: TGTGCCAGCAGTGATACCGGGACTAGCGGGAACACAGATACG.

Comments on this clone: The read terminates 3 residues ahead of where the CDR3 ends, so the germline J gene completes it. The chain is built from TRBV19 and TRBJ1-5; D call uncertain. The V and J ends lost 1 base and 5 bases respectively, with 6 bases between them. The CDR3 totals 13 residues. The germline gives CDR1 LNHDA, CDR2 SQIVND (reference sequence). The CDR3 bases that were read are TGTGCCAGTAGTATAGTCCCAGATCAGCCC. This gives the protein CASSIVPDQP. The CDR3 reads in full as CASSIVPDQPQHF.